These 15 T cell receptor beta chains were sequenced from one sample in a study of tumor-infiltrating lymphocytes in primary liver carcinoma. The tissue used was unsorted bulk material of 20-30 mg. RNA and DNA were co-extracted from it with the AllPrep DNA/RNA mini kit. Starting material of 500 to 600 ng total RNA yielded TCR beta cDNA via a constant-region primer. Three rounds of nested multiplex PCR with slightly modified ARM-PCR produced TCR beta libraries. It was with TRBV1-TRBV30 forward primers and a C-beta reverse primer that the first two PCR rounds were run, at approximately 9 cycles each. Each CDR3 protein is one row after TCRdb ran MiXCR on the multiplex PCR reads. This table holds approximately 110,000 distinct CDR3 sequences, 55% to 75% found once. Sequencing was carried out using liver tumor tissue from sampling region 1. Subset defined: tumor region T1, superior pole. These receptors all stem from a woman aged 55-69 years with primary liver carcinoma and hepatitis B virus infection.

As concerns this clonotype: Given a much more abundant clone one base away, this may be a read error. In DNA, the CDR3 is TGCGCCAGCCGCCGGGGGATGGAGAACACTGAAGCTTTCTTT. It is translated as CASRRGMENTEAFF. The chain couples TRBV4-1 to TRBJ1-1; a weak D match, TRBD1 (5 bases). Germline lookup yields CDR1 MGHRA and CDR2 YSYEKL. Trimming cost V 8 bases and J 1 base, with 14 bases left between them. The CDR3 is 14 residues long.

Notes on this clonotype: It may be a read error: a sequence one base away is much more abundant. The rearrangement joins TRBV5-1 to TRBJ2-2; D is possibly TRBD1 (5 bases). The V gene's germline CDR1 is SGHRS and CDR2 YFSETQ. The CDR3 has 15 amino acids. CDR3 amino acids: CASSSRVRNTRELFF. CDR3 in DNA: TGCGCCAGCAGCTCCAGGGTGAGGAACACCAGGGAGCTGTTTTTT.

In the case of this clonotype: A junction boundary mismatches the germline segment, possibly from a read error. J is TRBJ2-7 and V is TRBV29-1; 11 bases are a match to TRBD2. This CDR3 region has 13 residues. Germline-derived CDR1 and CDR2 are SQVTM and ANQGSEA. The CDR3 spells CSIGTSGPHERYF. CDR3 DNA sequence: TGCAGCATTGGGACTAGCGGACCGCACGAGCGGTACTTC.

This clonotype was counted a single time. No conserved phenylalanine or tryptophan ends this CDR3, so it is likely a read error. The CDR3 loop is CASSQVTGAAGGYTV. The CDR3 DNA reads TGCGCCAGCAGCCAAGTAACTGGGGCAGCAGGAGGCTACACCGTC. The chain uses TRBV6-5 and TRBJ1-2; D is perhaps TRBD1 (5 bases). The CDR3 has 15 residues. CDR1 is MNHEY, CDR2 SVGAGI, per germline.

Note on this clonotype: A much larger clone is a single base away; this may be a read error. V is TRBV6-1 and J is TRBJ2-1; 10 nucleotides match TRBD2. The CDR3 runs to 16 residues. CDR1 is MNHNS and CDR2 is SASEGT in the germline V gene. The CDR3 sequence: CAGSERTSGGRNEQFF. The CDR3 bases are TGTGCCGGCAGTGAAAGGACTAGCGGAGGACGAAATGAGCAGTTCTTC.

A remark on this clonotype: The junction and the germline gene differ at one end; a read error may be behind it. The chain couples TRBV11-3 to TRBJ2-6; D is ambiguous. This CDR3 is built from 14 residues. Germline V CDR1 and CDR2: SGHNT, YENEEA. CDR3 sequence: CVSSLYSGVNVLTF. Here the CDR3 DNA reads TGTGTCAGCAGCCTATACTCTGGGGTCAACGTCCTGACTTTC. Drawing the rest from reference TRBV11-3 and TRBJ2-6, the complete variable domain is EAGVVQSPRYKIIEKKQPVAFWCNPISGHNTLYWYLQNLGQGPELLIRYENEEAVDDSQLPKDRFSAERLKGVDSTLKIQPAELGDSAVYLCVSSLYSGVNVLTFGAGSRLTVL.

On this clonotype: The junction departs from the called germline gene at one end, perhaps through a read error. This chain joins TRBV6-6 and TRBJ1-5; D is unresolved. There are 15 residues in the CDR3. Germline lookup yields CDR1 MNHNY and CDR2 SVGAGI (reference sequence). The CDR3 here is CASTSEQSKNQHQHF. CDR3 nucleotide sequence: TGTGCCAGCACCTCCGAACAGTCGAAGAATCAGCACCAGCATTTT.

Points on this clonotype: It may be a read error: a sequence one base away is much more abundant. This chain uses TRBV5-4 with TRBJ1-2; possible D gene TRBD1, 6 bases. The V end lost 3 bases, the J end lost 4 bases, and 13 bases lay between the germline ends. CDR1 and CDR2 (germline): SGHNT, YYREEE (reference sequence). This CDR3 region has 14 residues. The CDR3 loop is CASSSITGSYGYTF. The DNA of the CDR3 is TGTGCCAGCAGCTCGATCACAGGGAGCTATGGCTACACCTTC.

Concerning this clonotype: A read error may produce the germline difference seen at one junction end. This chain connects TRBV11-2 to TRBJ1-6; D is ambiguous. Per germline, CDR1 SGHAT and CDR2 FQNNGV. CDR3 size: 15 residues. The CDR3 region is CASIFYGPYNSPLHF. Here the CDR3 DNA reads TGTGCCAGCATCTTTTATGGCCCGTATAACTCACCCCTCCATTTT.

As regards this clonotype: A much larger clonotype is one base distant, so this may be a read error. CDR3 residues: CAWSWWGEQFF. The CDR3 DNA follows: TGTGCCTGGAGTTGGTGGGGGGAGCAGTTCTTC. The chain links TRBV30 to TRBJ2-1, with D possibly being TRBD1 or TRBD2 (5 bases each). Trimming shortened V by 2 bases and J by 10 bases, and 9 bases separated the two germline ends. CDR3 length: 11 residues. CDR1 GTSNPN and CDR2 SVGIG come from the germline V gene (reference sequence).

Points on this clonotype: Possible read error: a much larger clone is one base away. The chain is built from TRBV29-1 and TRBJ2-2, with D possibly being TRBD2 (7 bases). CDR1 and CDR2 (germline): SQVTM, ANQGSEA. CDR3 length: 15 residues. CDR3 nucleotides: TGCAGCGCCGTCGGTCGGGGGGCGAACACCGGGAAGCTGTTTTTT. It yields the protein CSAVGRGANTGKLFF.

As for this clonotype: At one boundary the junction diverges from the germline segment, which might be a read error. The CDR3, as DNA: TGTGGCAGCAGCTTGAGTGGACTAGCGACCGATGAGCAGTTCTTC. It yields the protein CGSSLSGLATDEQFF. This chain links TRBV5-4 with TRBJ2-1, with 9 bases fitting TRBD2. CDR3 length: 15 amino acids. Per germline, CDR1 SGHNT and CDR2 YYREEE (reference sequence).

The chain carries TRBV11-3 and TRBJ2-1; D may match TRBD1 or TRBD2 (5 bases each). The CDR3 runs 17 residues. The V end lost 4 bases, the J end lost 4 bases, and 20 bases lay between the germline ends. Germline CDR1 SGHNT, CDR2 YENEEA. CDR3: CASSSGLGGLSYNEQFF. The CDR3 DNA reads TGTGCCAGCAGCTCAGGGCTCGGCGGGCTTTCTTACAATGAGCAGTTCTTC.

About this clonotype: Relative to the germline gene, one junction end is altered; a read error may explain this. The chain uses TRBV11-1 and TRBJ2-3; the D call may be TRBD1 or TRBD2 (5 bases each). CDR1 is SGHAT, CDR2 FQDESV, per germline (reference sequence). CDR3 length equals 19 residues. Here the CDR3 reads CASSLRVPTSGRATDTRYF. CDR3 in DNA: TGTGCCAGCAGCTTAAGGGTCCCTACAAGCGGTAGAGCGACAGATACGCGGTATTTT.

This chain uses TRBV5-1 with TRBJ2-3; no clear D. CDR1 is SGHRS and CDR2 is YFSETQ in the germline V gene. Trimming stripped 0 bases from V and 2 bases from J, with 19 bases between. This CDR3 is built from 18 residues. As DNA, the CDR3 is TGCGCCAGCAGCTTGGTAGACTCACCAGTGGGGTACACAGATACGCAGTATTTT. It encodes CASSLVDSPVGYTDTQYF.